This T cell receptor (beta chain) derives from a study of T cells in localized non-small cell lung cancer. Findings and caveats of the study: In adjacent lung appeared a median 57 of the top 100 tumor clones. Sequencing involved a lone tumor region, leaving heterogeneity possible.

Here immunoSEQ multiplex PCR was the method, and the copy in TCRdb shows in-frame clones only, minus some. The sample yields 61,000 or so clones, about nine tenths seen once. Comments on this clone: Antigen unknown.

V lost 4 bases and J 6 bases, leaving 10 bases between the germline ends. The CDR3 totals 13 residues. Germline CDR1 reads SGHNT; CDR2 reads YYREEE (reference sequence). The receptor was derived from a woman aged 40-70 years with stage I lung adenocarcinoma. The sample in question was peripheral blood, obtained before any cancer treatment. The rearrangement joins TRBV5-4 to TRBJ2-2; a possible D gene is TRBD1 (5 bases). CDR3 nucleotide sequence: TGTGCCAGCAGCCGAGACAGAGCCGGGGAGCTGTTTTTT. It encodes CASSRDRAGELFF.